Each of the 21 T cell receptor beta chains below was sequenced from the same sample in a study of blood T cell repertoires in COVID-19. Generated by immunoSEQ multiplex PCR, the TCRdb table keeps only in-frame clones and is missing some. The top ten hold roughly 2.3% of the sample, which has some 250,000 clones, about nine tenths seen once. Sequenced sample: peripheral blood. The receptor source for this set is a man younger than 40 who had recovered from COVID-19.

V gene TRBV6-1 combines with J gene TRBJ2-7, with 10 bases that match TRBD2. CDR1 MNHNS and CDR2 SASEGT come from the germline V gene. The ends lost 3 bases at V and 3 bases at J; junction bases unmatched: 8. This CDR3 has 16 amino acids. For the CDR3, the DNA is TGTGCCAGCAGTGAGTCCTTAGCGGGGGGCCTCTACGAGCAGTACTTC. Translating gives CASSESLAGGLYEQYF.

V is TRBV11-3 and J is TRBJ2-2; D is uncertain. The CDR3 sequence is 14 residues long. Germline V lookup: CDR1 SGHNT, CDR2 YENEEA. The V end was cut by 3 bases, the J end by 4 bases, with 9 bases between. CDR3 in DNA: TGTGCCAGCAGCTTCGAGAACCCCACCGGGGAGCTGTTTTTT. It translates to CASSFENPTGELFF.

The chain couples TRBV5-8 to TRBJ2-7, with 11 bases aligning to TRBD1. The V gene's germline CDR1 is SGHTS and CDR2 YDEGEE. This CDR3 contains 15 residues. V shed 5 bases, J shed 3 bases, and the junction held 7 bases outside the gene matches. The CDR3 nucleotides are TGTGCCAGCAGGCTGGGGACAGGGGGATTCTACGAGCAGTACTTC. This encodes CASRLGTGGFYEQYF.

The chain combines TRBV7-5 with TRBJ2-7; the tabulated D call, TRBD1, remains unverified against the DNA. TRBV7-5 represents a pseudogene. The CDR3 extends over 15 amino acids. The CDR3 coding sequence is TGTGTCAGAAGACAACCTGGACAGGGGATCTACGAGCAGTACTTC. Protein sequence: CVRRQPGQGIYEQYF.

V and J are TRBV5-6 and TRBJ2-7; D gene ambiguous. The length of the CDR3 is 14 residues. V was clipped by 0 bases and J by 2 bases, with 9 bases between them. CDR1 and CDR2 from the germline V gene are SGHDT and YYEEEE. In nucleotides, the CDR3 is TGTGCCAGCAGCTTGGTACTAACTACCTACGAGCAGTACTTC. Protein: CASSLVLTTYEQYF.

The chain links TRBV6-5 to TRBJ2-3; unclear D gene. The germline gives CDR1 MNHEY, CDR2 SVGAGI. The CDR3 totals 13 residues. V dropped 5 bases and J dropped 0 bases, with 6 bases sitting between them. The CDR3 DNA follows: TGTGCCAGCAGTCAGCGAAGCACAGATACGCAGTATTTT. Amino acid sequence: CASSQRSTDTQYF.

V gene TRBV7-9 combines with J gene TRBJ1-2, with D possibly TRBD1 on 5 matching bases. The length of the CDR3 is 15 residues. Trimming pared 5 bases from V and 10 bases from J, leaving 23 bases between. Germline CDR1 is SEHNR and CDR2 is FQNEAQ (reference sequence). The CDR3 nucleotides are TGTGCCAGCAGCCCAGGCCCAATAACGGGGGAGTACTACACCTTC. As protein: CASSPGPITGEYYTF.

The chain joins TRBV6-1 to TRBJ1-1; 11 bases match TRBD1. Germline CDR1 reads MNHNS; CDR2 reads SASEGT. V was clipped by 4 bases and J by 1 base; unmatched bases: 5. The CDR3 extends over 16 amino acids. This chain's CDR3 is CASSVLGTGGNTEAFF. The CDR3 bases are TGTGCCAGCAGTGTTCTGGGGACAGGGGGGAACACTGAAGCTTTCTTT.

CDR3 protein: CASSLELAGGYINEQFF. CDR3 in DNA: TGTGCCAGCAGCTTGGAGCTAGCGGGGGGGTACATCAATGAGCAGTTCTTC. The chain carries TRBV5-4 and TRBJ2-1; TRBD2 matches at 12 bases. V gave up 0 bases and J gave up 6 bases; unmatched junction bases: 7. Germline V CDR1 and CDR2: SGHNT, YYREEE (reference sequence). The CDR3 is 17 residues long.

This rearrangement joins TRBV24-1 to TRBJ1-5; the match to TRBD1 covers 7 bases. The germline CDR1 and CDR2 sequences are KGHDR and SFDVKD. J lost 5 bases, V lost 3 bases, and 6 bases had no gene match. CDR3 size: 15 residues. The CDR3 nucleotides are TGTGCCACCAGTGATCCCCAGGGGGGAGATCAGCCCCAGCATTTT. Its protein is CATSDPQGGDQPQHF.

This chain connects TRBV5-5 to TRBJ2-7; no definite D call. The CDR3 length is 15 residues. V was trimmed by 4 bases and J by 0 bases, leaving 14 bases between them. The germline CDR1 and CDR2 sequences are SGHKS and YYEKEE (reference sequence). DNA for the CDR3: TGTGCCAGCAGCCCATCCCCAGGTCTCTCCTACGAGCAGTACTTC. Amino acids: CASSPSPGLSYEQYF.

The V and J genes are TRBV10-3 and TRBJ1-1, with D maybe TRBD1 (6 bases). From germline, CDR1 is ENHRY and CDR2 SYGVKD. Trimming took off 4 bases at V and 5 bases at J, with 14 bases between the two ends. This CDR3 has 14 residues. The CDR3 here is CAISVEGEGTEAFF. CDR3 DNA: TGTGCCATCAGTGTCGAGGGGGAGGGAACTGAAGCTTTCTTT.

In nucleotides, the CDR3 is TGCGCCAGCGGCCCAGGGGAAACCACAGATACGCAGTATTTT. This gives the protein CASGPGETTDTQYF. The V and J genes are TRBV5-1 and TRBJ2-3; possibly TRBD1 for D (6 bases). The CDR3 length is 14 residues. Germline V gene data show CDR1 as SGHRS and CDR2 as YFSETQ. V lost 7 bases and J lost 2, with 14 bases in between. The full variable domain, with the rest looked up from reference TRBV5-1 and TRBJ2-3, is KAGVTQTPRYLIKTRGQQVTLSCSPISGHRSVSWYQQTPGQGLQFLFEYFSETQRNKGNFPGRFSGRQFSNSRSEMNVSTLELGDSALYLCASGPGETTDTQYFGPGTRLTVL.

The chain is built from TRBV18 and TRBJ1-4; D is ambiguous. The CDR3 contains 14 residues. V was pared by 3 bases and J by 0 bases, with 5 bases between. Germline CDR1 reads KGHSH; CDR2 reads LQKENI. For the CDR3, the DNA is TGTGCCAGCTCACCCGGGGCAACTAATGAAAAACTGTTTTTT. It yields the protein CASSPGATNEKLFF.

This chain uses TRBV2 with TRBJ1-2; D uncertain. Trimming took off 8 bases at V and 2 bases at J, with 18 bases between the two ends. The V gene's germline CDR1 is SNHLY and CDR2 FYNNEI. The CDR3 is 15 amino acids. The CDR3 DNA reads as TGTGCCAGCCCTTCCCGCGGAGTAGCAAACTATGGCTACACCTTC. Translating it yields CASPSRGVANYGYTF.

This clone was detected only once. This chain joins TRBV7-7 and TRBJ2-2; D is unresolved. V was clipped by 3 bases and J by 4 bases, with 15 bases between them. This CDR3 spans 16 amino acids. The germline V gene encodes CDR1 SSHAT and CDR2 FNYEAQ (reference sequence). CDR3 sequence reads: CASSLGYSSFTGELFF. Written as DNA, the CDR3 is TGTGCCAGCAGCTTGGGCTACAGCTCCTTCACCGGGGAGCTGTTTTTT.

This chain uses TRBV7-6 with TRBJ2-5; 8 nucleotides match TRBD2. Germline trimming cut 1 base from V and 2 bases from J; bases unmatched to any gene: 9. CDR1 and CDR2 from the germline V gene are SGHVS and FNYEAQ. The CDR3 runs 17 residues. CDR3 sequence (DNA): TGTGCCAGCAGCTTAGAAAGGGCTAGCGGGCTACAAGAGACCCAGTACTTC. Residues: CASSLERASGLQETQYF.

The gene calls are TRBV14 and TRBJ2-3; 7 nucleotides match TRBD1. The CDR3 covers 14 residues. Germline CDR1 and CDR2: SGHDN and FVKESK. The trim removed 7 bases at V and 2 bases at J, leaving 6 bases unmatched. The CDR3 protein is CASKGGRTTDTQYF. The DNA of the CDR3 is TGTGCCAGCAAAGGGGGCAGAACCACAGATACGCAGTATTTT.

This clone was seen a single time. The V call is TRBV5-1, the J call TRBJ2-2; 15 bases line up with TRBD2. The CDR3 runs 16 residues. Germline V CDR1 and CDR2: SGHRS, YFSETQ. Germline trimming cut 3 bases from V and 5 bases from J; bases unmatched to any gene: 2. CDR3 loop: CASSSGTSGGTGELFF. The CDR3 DNA follows: TGCGCCAGCAGCTCCGGGACTAGCGGGGGGACCGGGGAGCTGTTTTTT.

This clone was detected a few times. This sequence joins TRBV30 and TRBJ2-6, with TRBD1 identical over 8 bases. The V segment lost 4 bases and the J segment 4 bases; nucleotides outside the gene matches: 6. The CDR3 is 15 residues long. Germline-derived CDR1 and CDR2 are GTSNPN and SVGIG (reference sequence). The CDR3 nucleotides are TGTGCCTGGACGACAGGGGCGGGAGGGGCCAACGTCCTGACTTTC. Translating gives CAWTTGAGGANVLTF.

The CDR3 region is CASSDWDRANYGYTF. Written as DNA, the CDR3 is TGTGCCAGCAGTGACTGGGACAGAGCTAACTATGGCTACACCTTC. V usage is TRBV2 and J usage is TRBJ1-2, with 7 bases identical to TRBD1. Germline V CDR1 and CDR2: SNHLY, FYNNEI. CDR3 length: 15 residues. Trimming removed 3 bases from V and 0 bases from J; junction bases left unmatched: 4.